This TCR beta chain was documented in a study of cytotoxic CD8 clonotypes in ibrutinib-treated CLL. General observations from the study: Clonality climbed at ibrutinib response, then dropped toward baseline at progression. Pretreatment clonality was elevated relative to age-matched healthy donors and paralleled circulating CD8+ T-cell counts.

V gave up 6 bases and J gave up 5 bases, with 8 bases separating them. Germline CDR1 KGHSH, CDR2 LQKENI. The CDR3 runs to 11 residues. Produced via immunoSEQ multiplex PCR; TCRdb's table is partial and in-frame only. This table holds tens of thousands of clones, 55% to 75% found once. Cryopreserved PBMCs supplied about 2 micrograms of genomic DNA for TCR beta libraries. The sample holds a few counts of this clone. Its antigen is undetermined. The sample here was PBMCs, taken after 12 months of ibrutinib treatment. This chain links TRBV18 with TRBJ2-7, with D possibly matching TRBD1 (5 bases). The receptor was isolated from a human donor with chronic lymphocytic leukemia. The CDR3 region has the DNA TGTGCCAGCTCGTACAGGAACGAGCAGTACTTC. Protein product: CASSYRNEQYF. The whole variable domain, filled in from reference TRBV18 and TRBJ2-7, reads NAGVMQNPRHLVRRRGQEARLRCSPMKGHSHVYWYRQLPEEGLKFMVYLQKENIIDESGMPKERFSAEFPKEGPSILRIQQVVRGDSAAYFCASSYRNEQYFGPGTRLTVT.